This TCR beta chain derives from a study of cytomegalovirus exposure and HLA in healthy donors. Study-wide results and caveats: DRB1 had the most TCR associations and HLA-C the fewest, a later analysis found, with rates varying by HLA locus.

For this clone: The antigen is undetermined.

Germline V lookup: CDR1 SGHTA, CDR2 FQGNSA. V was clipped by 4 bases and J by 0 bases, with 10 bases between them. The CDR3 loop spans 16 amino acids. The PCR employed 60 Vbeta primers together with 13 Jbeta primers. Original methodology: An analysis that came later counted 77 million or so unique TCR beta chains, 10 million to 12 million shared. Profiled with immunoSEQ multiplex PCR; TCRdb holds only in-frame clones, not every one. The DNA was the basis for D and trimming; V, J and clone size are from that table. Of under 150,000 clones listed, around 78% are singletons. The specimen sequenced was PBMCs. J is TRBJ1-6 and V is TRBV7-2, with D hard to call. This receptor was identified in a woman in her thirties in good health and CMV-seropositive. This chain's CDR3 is CASSSPGSSYNSPLHF. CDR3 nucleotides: TGTGCCAGCAGCTCCCCTGGGAGCTCCTATAATTCACCCCTCCACTTT.